Listed here is a single T cell receptor beta chain. The data derive from a study of Ad26.COV2.S vaccination and SARS-CoV-2 variants. Specified treatment: around 19 received Ad26.COV2.S at low or high dose, single or two shots; 5 received placebo; per-sample allocation not given. Specimen acquisition occurred on day 63 following the initial vaccine or placebo injection. The CDR3 length is 14 residues. V lost 6 bases and J lost 3; bases outside the gene matches: 7. Germline V gene data show CDR1 as ENHRY and CDR2 as SYGVKD. Clones were read by immunoSEQ multiplex PCR, and TCRdb kept only the in-frame ones, dropping some. The data hold 360,000 or so clones, with around 87% observed a single time.

The J gene is TRBJ1-1, the V gene TRBV10-3; TRBD1 matches 7 bases. The TCR comes from a person aged 18-60 years who received the Ad26.COV2.S COVID-19 vaccine or a placebo. Sequencing used peripheral blood, obtained in a trial of Ad26.COV2.S vaccine versus placebo. The CDR3 coding sequence is TGTGCCATCAGACCCAGACAGGGCGACACTGAAGCTTTCTTT. This sequence encodes CAIRPRQGDTEAFF.